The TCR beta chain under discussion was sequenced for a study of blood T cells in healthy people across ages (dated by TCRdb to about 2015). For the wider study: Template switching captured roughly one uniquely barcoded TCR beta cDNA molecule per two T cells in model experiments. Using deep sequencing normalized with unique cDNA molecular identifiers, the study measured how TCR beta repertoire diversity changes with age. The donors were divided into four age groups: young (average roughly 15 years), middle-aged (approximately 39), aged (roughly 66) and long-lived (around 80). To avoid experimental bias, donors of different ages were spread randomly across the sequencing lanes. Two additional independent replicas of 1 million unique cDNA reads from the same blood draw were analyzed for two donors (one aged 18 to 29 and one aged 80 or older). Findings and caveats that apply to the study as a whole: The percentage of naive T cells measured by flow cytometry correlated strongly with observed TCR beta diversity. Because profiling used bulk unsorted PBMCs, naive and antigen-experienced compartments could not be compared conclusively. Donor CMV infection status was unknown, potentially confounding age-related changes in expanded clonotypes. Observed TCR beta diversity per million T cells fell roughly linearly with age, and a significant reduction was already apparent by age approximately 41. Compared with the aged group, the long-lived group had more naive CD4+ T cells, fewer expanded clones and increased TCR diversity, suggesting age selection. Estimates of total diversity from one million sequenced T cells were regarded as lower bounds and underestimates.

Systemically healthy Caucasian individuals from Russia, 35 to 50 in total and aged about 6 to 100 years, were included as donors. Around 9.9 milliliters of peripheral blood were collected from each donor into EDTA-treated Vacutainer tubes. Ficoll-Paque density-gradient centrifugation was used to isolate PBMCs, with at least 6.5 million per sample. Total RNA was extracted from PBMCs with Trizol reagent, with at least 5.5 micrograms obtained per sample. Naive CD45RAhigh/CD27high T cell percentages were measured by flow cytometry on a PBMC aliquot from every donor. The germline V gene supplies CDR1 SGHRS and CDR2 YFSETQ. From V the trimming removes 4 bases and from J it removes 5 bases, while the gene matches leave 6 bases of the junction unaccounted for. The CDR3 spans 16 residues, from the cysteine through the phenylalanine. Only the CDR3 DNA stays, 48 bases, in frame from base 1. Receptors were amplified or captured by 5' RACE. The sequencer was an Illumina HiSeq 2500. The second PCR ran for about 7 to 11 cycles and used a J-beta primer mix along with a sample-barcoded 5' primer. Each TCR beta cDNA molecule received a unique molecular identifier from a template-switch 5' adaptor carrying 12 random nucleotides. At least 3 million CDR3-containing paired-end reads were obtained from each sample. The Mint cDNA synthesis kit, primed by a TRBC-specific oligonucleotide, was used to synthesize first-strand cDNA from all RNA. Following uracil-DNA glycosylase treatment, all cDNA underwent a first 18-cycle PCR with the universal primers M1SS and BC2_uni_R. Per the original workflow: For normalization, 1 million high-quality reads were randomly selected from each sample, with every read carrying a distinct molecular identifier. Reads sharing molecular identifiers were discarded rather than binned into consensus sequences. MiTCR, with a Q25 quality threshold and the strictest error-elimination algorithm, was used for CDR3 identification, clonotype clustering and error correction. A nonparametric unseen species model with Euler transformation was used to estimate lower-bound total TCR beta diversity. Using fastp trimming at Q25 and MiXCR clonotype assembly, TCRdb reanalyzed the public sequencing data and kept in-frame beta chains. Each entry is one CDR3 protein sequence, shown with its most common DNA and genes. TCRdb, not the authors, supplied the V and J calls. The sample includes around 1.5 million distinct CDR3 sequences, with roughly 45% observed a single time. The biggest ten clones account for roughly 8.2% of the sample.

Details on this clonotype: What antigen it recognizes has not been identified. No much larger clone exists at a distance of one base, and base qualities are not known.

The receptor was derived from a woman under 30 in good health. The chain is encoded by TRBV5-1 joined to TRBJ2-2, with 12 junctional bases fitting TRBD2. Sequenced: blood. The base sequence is TGCGCCAGCAGCGAGGGACTAGCGGGCGGAACCGGGGAGCTGTTTTTT. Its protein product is CASSEGLAGGTGELFF.